This T cell receptor (beta chain) is drawn from a study of T cell repertoires in cytomegalovirus infection (dated by TCRdb to about 2019). In the study overall: The HLA type of each donor mattered for the analysis, because public TCR beta signatures pointed to carriage of CMV infection along with the matching HLA type.

General conclusions and limits of the study: The ex vivo response was dominated by HLA-C-restricted CMV-specific TCR beta clonotypes, and the single most frequent clonotype in two of eight donors was supplied by these HLA-C-restricted clonotypes. Carriers of CMV infection plus the relevant HLA type were discriminated by the cumulative frequency of public TCR beta family members in the study cohort and in an independent approximately 360-donor cohort.

TCRdb names Illumina HiSeq 1500 as the instrument used. TCRdb trimmed the raw reads at Q25, called clones with MiXCR and kept productive beta chains. Identical CDR3 proteins give one entry, which carries the most common genes and DNA. Recorded for this sample are a few hundred thousand distinct CDR3 sequences; around 27% of them occurred a single time. The ten largest account for about 13% of the sample. Remarks on this clonotype: The specificity of this receptor is unknown. Per-base quality was not reported, and no clone a single base away is much larger than it.

Inclusive of the bounding cysteine and phenylalanine, the CDR3 is 14 residues long. Kept here is only the CDR3 DNA, which spans 42 bases and is read in frame from base 1. V lost 4 bases and J lost 2 bases; the stretch between them is 11 bases long. The germline V gene yields SGHTA for CDR1 and FQGNSA for CDR2. This receptor was taken from a human donor in good health (CMV status not recorded). Some clones in this sample may be carry-over from other donors' samples. The chain was built from TRBV7-2 and TRBJ2-5, with the D gene uncertain. Sequenced material: PBMCs. The DNA sequence is TGTGCCAGCAGCTACCGGAGTCGGCAAGAGACCCAGTACTTC. It codes for CASSYRSRQETQYF.